The 4 T cell receptor beta chains below all came from one sample that was sequenced in a study of T cell repertoires in cytomegalovirus infection (dated by TCRdb to 2018 to 2020). Sequenced using an Illumina HiSeq 1500. In-frame beta chains were kept once TCRdb had trimmed the public reads at Q25 with fastp and called clones with MiXCR. Entries that share a CDR3 protein sequence are merged under the most common genes and DNA. This sample holds about 530,000 distinct CDR3 sequences; roughly 29% were observed only once. 13% of the sample lies in the top ten. The sample taken for sequencing was PBMCs. These receptors were collected from a human donor in good health (CMV status not recorded). Some clones in this sample may be carry-over from other donors' samples.

In its sample, this clonotype was seen a few times. The rearrangement joins TRBV20-1 to TRBJ2-4; 11 nucleotides align to TRBD2. CDR1 is DFQATT, CDR2 SNEGSKA, per germline (reference sequence). CDR3 size: 15 residues. V was clipped by 5 bases and J by 8 bases; unmatched bases: 11. This CDR3 reads CSAHRAGTSGYIQYF. The DNA for the CDR3 is TGCAGTGCTCACAGGGCAGGGACTAGCGGATACATTCAGTACTTC.

This clonotype has just a few counts. The gene calls are TRBV5-1 and TRBJ2-1; a possible D gene is TRBD2 (7 bases). This CDR3 has 15 amino acids. The V gene's germline CDR1 is SGHRS and CDR2 YFSETQ. With 0 bases removed from V and 7 bases from J, the gap between germline ends came to 14 bases. The CDR3 DNA reads as TGCGCCAGCAGCTTGGACGGGGGGCGCCTGAATGAGCAGTTCTTC. Residues: CASSLDGGRLNEQFF.

This clonotype was seen only a few times. The CDR3 DNA reads TGTGCCAGCAGCTTAGAGGCGAGGAATGAGCAGTTCTTC. Its translation: CASSLEARNEQFF. The chain links TRBV11-2 to TRBJ2-1; D gene unclear. CDR1 is SGHAT, CDR2 FQNNGV, per germline. The germline V and J ends were trimmed by 0 bases and 7 bases, with 7 bases remaining between them. The CDR3 contains 13 residues. Drawing the rest from reference TRBV11-2 and TRBJ2-1, the complete variable domain is EAGVAQSPRYKIIEKRQSVAFWCNPISGHATLYWYQQILGQGPKLLIQFQNNGVVDDSQLPKDRFSAERLKGVDSTLKIQPAKLEDSAVYLCASSLEARNEQFFGPGTRLTVL.

The chain employs TRBV19 and TRBJ2-3; D is unclear. This CDR3 has 14 residues. Germline loops: CDR1 LNHDA, CDR2 SQIVND (reference sequence). V was trimmed by 6 bases and J by 1 base, leaving 11 bases between them. CDR3 residues: CASSLTWGTDTQYF. Here the CDR3 DNA reads TGTGCCAGTAGCCTCACGTGGGGCACAGATACGCAGTATTTT.